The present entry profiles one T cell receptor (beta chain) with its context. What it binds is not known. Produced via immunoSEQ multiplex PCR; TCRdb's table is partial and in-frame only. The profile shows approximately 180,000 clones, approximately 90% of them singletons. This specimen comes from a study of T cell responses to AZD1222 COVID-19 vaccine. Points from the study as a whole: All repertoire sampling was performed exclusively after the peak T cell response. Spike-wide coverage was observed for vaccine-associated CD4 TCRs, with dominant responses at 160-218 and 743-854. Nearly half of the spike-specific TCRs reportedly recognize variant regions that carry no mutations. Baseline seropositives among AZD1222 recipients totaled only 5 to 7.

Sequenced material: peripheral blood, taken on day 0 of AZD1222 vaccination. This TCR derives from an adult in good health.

The CDR3, as DNA: TGTGCCAGCAGTAAACGGGCTAGCGGGAGTACCGGGGAGCTGTTTTTT. This codes for CASSKRASGSTGELFF. The gene calls are TRBV28 and TRBJ2-2; 10 nucleotides match TRBD2. Trimming took 5 bases from V and 5 from J; bases not matched to a gene: 8. Germline-derived CDR1 and CDR2 are MDHEN and SYDVKM. The CDR3 has 16 residues.